This section outlines one T cell receptor beta chain sequence together with its context. This specimen belongs to a study of T cells after yellow fever vaccination. Between the trimmed V and J ends, which lost 0 bases and 3 bases, there was a span of 9 bases. CDR3 length equals 14 residues. CDR1 and CDR2 (germline): LGHNA, YNFKEQ. A single record per CDR3 protein comes from TCRdb applying MiXCR to the 5' RACE reads. The data hold 500,000 to 650,000 distinct CDR3 sequences, with 17% observed a single time. The input for sequencing was PBMCs, taken 4 to 6 days after the first yellow fever vaccination. The TCR was taken from a man aged 18 to 29 who received the YFV17D yellow fever vaccine. The genes are TRBV4-2 and TRBJ2-7; D is undetermined. The CDR3 region is CASSQETYVYEQYF. CDR3 DNA sequence: TGTGCCAGCAGCCAAGAAACTTACGTCTACGAGCAGTACTTC.